This T cell receptor (beta chain) was identified in a study of blood T cell repertoires in COVID-19. For the study at large: Researchers got acute and convalescent COVID-19 samples from the United States, Italy and Spain.

In the study's own analysis: Nucleated cell number was recorded as an estimate derived from reference gene primer amplification. Generated by immunoSEQ multiplex PCR, the TCRdb table keeps only in-frame clones and is missing some. That table supplies the V and J calls and clone size; D and trimming were determined from the DNA. Of hundreds of thousands of clones listed, 89% are singletons. The source is a man aged 18 to 35 with COVID-19, enrolled during active disease. Material for sequencing was peripheral blood.

Here the CDR3 reads CASSVGYRTGNYGYTF. DNA of the CDR3: TGTGCCAGCAGCGTAGGGTACCGGACAGGGAACTATGGCTACACCTTC. The chain uses TRBV9 and TRBJ1-2; 8 bases are shared with TRBD1. With V trimmed by 0 bases and J by 2 bases, 6 bases remained unmatched. The CDR3 totals 16 residues. Per germline, CDR1 SGDLS and CDR2 YYNGEE.